The source of this T cell receptor beta chain is a study of blood T cell repertoires in COVID-19. The overall study: T cells, B-cell-depleted T cells, or PBMCs provided the cDNA or gDNA that served as material.

CDR1 is LGHNA and CDR2 is YSLEER in the germline V gene. The V gene end was trimmed by 0 bases and the J gene end by 6 bases; junction bases not matched to a gene: 8. CDR3 length: 17 amino acids. Clones were read by immunoSEQ multiplex PCR, and TCRdb kept only the in-frame ones, dropping some. The table has about 140,000 clones, about 88% seen once. The specimen sequenced was peripheral blood. This receptor was identified in a man aged 50-59 years with active or convalescent COVID-19. The V gene is TRBV4-3, the J gene TRBJ2-2, with TRBD2 identical over 9 bases. The CDR3 DNA follows: TGCGCCAGCAGCCAAGATGGCGGGAGGGTACGCCCCGGGGAGCTGTTTTTT. Protein product: CASSQDGGRVRPGELFF.